This T cell receptor beta chain was identified during a study of PD-1 blockade in classical Hodgkin lymphoma. General observations from the study: Compared with healthy donors, newly diagnosed patients reportedly showed lower baseline TCR diversity.

Notes on this clone: Its target is unknown.

The CDR3 loop spans 13 amino acids. Germline values: CDR1 SGHAT, CDR2 FQNNGV. V was clipped by 5 bases and J by 8 bases, with 13 bases between them. Time point specified: cycle 4 day 1 (C4D1), after six to seven weeks of nivolumab. There was relapse after autologous stem cell transplantation in every patient, and there was variation in brentuximab vedotin exposure. Clones were sequenced by immunoSEQ multiplex PCR, and TCRdb holds only the in-frame ones, with some missing. Altogether roughly 100,000 clones are present, approximately 89% being singletons, with the ten largest covering around 19%. The sequencing here drew on peripheral blood mononuclear cells (PBMCs), taken before the fourth cycle of nivolumab. The receptor comes from a human donor with classical Hodgkin lymphoma. The chain is built from TRBV11-2 and TRBJ2-1; D is ambiguous. This CDR3 reads CASSPPSGDEQFF. The CDR3 bases are TGTGCCAGCAGCCCACCGAGTGGGGATGAGCAGTTCTTC.